This TCR beta chain was recovered during a study of blood T cell repertoires in COVID-19. Assay used: immunoSEQ multiplex PCR; TCRdb lists only in-frame clones, some missing. The table has about 250,000 clones, roughly 80% seen once. The study recruited people aged 18 to 89 years across 24 US areas. The sequenced material came from PBMCs or T cells enriched from blood (not recorded which). The clonotype originates from a middle-aged man who had been exposed to COVID-19.

The CDR3 loop reads CASSPSGTEAFF. CDR3 nucleotides: TGTGCCAGCAGCCCTAGTGGCACTGAAGCTTTCTTT. The genes are TRBV3-1 (or the pseudogene TRBV3-2) and TRBJ1-1; D not resolved. The V end was cut by 4 bases, the J end by 4 bases, with 7 bases between. This CDR3 contains 12 residues. Germline assignment: CDR1 LGHDT and CDR2 YNNKEL (reference sequence).